The present TCR beta chain was sequenced within a study of T cells in Graves' hyperthyroidism and ophthalmopathy. This CDR3 region has 16 residues. The V segment lost 9 bases and the J segment 2 bases; nucleotides outside the gene matches: 6. CDR1 SGHNT and CDR2 YENEEA come from the germline V gene. The study collected blood at first hyperthyroidism diagnosis, before any ophthalmopathy symptoms arose. This clonotype was seen a handful of times. What it binds is not known. RNA transcripts provided the source from which TCR beta CDR3 regions were amplified. First-round RT-PCR with HTBI primers amplified the TCR CDR3 region. TCRdb itself ran the multiplex PCR reads through MiXCR, one entry per CDR3 protein. The sample has about 360,000 distinct CDR3 sequences, approximately 13% seen once. General study points: Most thyroid clonotypes expanded above 0.001 were also detected in blood. A model of 13 V-J pairs discriminated ophthalmopathy from stable hyperthyroidism.

The material sequenced was blood. The TCR sequence derives from a man aged 25-45 years with Graves' hyperthyroidism that later progressed to Graves' ophthalmopathy. The chain couples TRBV11-3 to TRBJ2-3, with 15 bases aligning to TRBD2. The CDR3 sequence: CASGTSGGLNTDTQYF. Here the CDR3 DNA reads TGTGCCAGTGGGACTAGCGGGGGGCTTAACACAGATACGCAGTATTTT.